This is a list of T cell receptor beta chains from one sample in a study of cytomegalovirus exposure and HLA in healthy donors. Libraries were prepared by immunoSEQ multiplex PCR; TCRdb keeps only in-frame clonotypes and omits some of them. This sample's clone table lists around 53,000 clones. Sequencing was performed on PBMCs. The origin of the receptors is a woman aged 25 to 39 in good health and CMV-seropositive. Both conserved end residues are part of each CDR3. A D gene is named only where the DNA matches it firmly.

TRBJ2-7,TRBV7-8,TRBD2,CASSGGTYEQYF,TGTGCCAGCTCGGGGGGAACCTACGAGCAGTACTTC
TRBJ1-4,TRBV27,TRBD1,CASSRDRGEKLFF,TGTGCCAGCAGCCGGGACAGGGGTGAAAAACTGTTTTTT
TRBJ2-7,TRBV5-1,TRBD2,CASSSTSGGAGEQYF,TGCGCCAGCAGCTCGACTAGCGGGGGGGCGGGCGAGCAGTACTTC
TRBJ2-5,TRBV5-1,TRBD1,CASSIGQGQETQYF,TGCGCCAGCAGCATAGGACAGGGCCAAGAGACCCAGTACTTC
TRBJ1-1,TRBV4-1,NA,CASSAYGDTEAFF,TGCGCCAGCAGCGCCTACGGGGACACTGAAGCTTTCTTT
TRBJ1-6,TRBV19,NA,CASTGWNSPLHF,TGTGCCAGTACGGGTTGGAATTCACCCCTCCACTTT
TRBJ2-3,TRBV6-1,TRBD2,CASSGLAPSTDTQYF,TGTGCCAGCAGTGGACTAGCCCCGAGCACAGATACGCAGTATTTT
TRBJ1-2,TRBV29-1,NA,CSVDHRVRGGYTF,TGCAGCGTTGATCACAGGGTACGTGGTGGCTACACCTTC
TRBJ2-2,TRBV7-9,NA,CASSSSGNTGELFF,TGTGCCAGCAGCTCGTCCGGGAACACCGGGGAGCTGTTTTTT
TRBJ2-1,TRBV11-3,NA,CASSLVGLHNEQFF,TGTGCCAGCAGCTTAGTGGGCCTCCACAATGAGCAGTTCTTC
TRBJ1-4,TRBV15,NA,CATSRDRWQEGEKLFF,TGTGCCACCAGCAGAGATCGGTGGCAGGAGGGGGAAAAACTGTTTTTT
TRBJ2-5,TRBV2,NA,CASSEFPRGPETQYF,TGTGCCAGCAGTGAATTTCCCAGGGGACCAGAGACCCAGTACTTC
TRBJ2-3,TRBV6-4,TRBD2,CASSDSSGGGTDTQYF,TGTGCCAGCAGTGACTCAAGCGGGGGGGGCACAGATACGCAGTATTTT
TRBJ1-1,TRBV30,NA,CAWSRDREAFF,TGTGCCTGGAGCCGCGACAGAGAAGCTTTCTTT
TRBJ2-7,TRBV5-1,TRBD2,CASSSGTLSYEQYF,TGCGCCAGCAGCAGCGGGACGCTAAGCTACGAGCAGTACTTC
TRBJ2-7,TRBV5-6,NA,CASSMGPLGLYEQYF,TGTGCCAGCAGCATGGGCCCCTTAGGACTCTACGAGCAGTACTTC
TRBJ2-3,TRBV6-1,TRBD2,CASPPREGADTQYF,TGTGCCAGCCCTCCCAGGGAGGGTGCAGATACGCAGTATTTT
TRBJ2-1,TRBV6-1,NA,CASSVGLFGGDGDEQFF,TGTGCCAGCAGTGTTGGACTTTTCGGCGGGGACGGCGATGAGCAGTTCTTC
TRBJ2-1,TRBV6-5,TRBD2,CASSRSGDPYNEQFF,TGTGCCAGCAGCCGTAGCGGGGACCCTTACAATGAGCAGTTCTTC
TRBJ2-7,TRBV7-9,NA,CASSRSSRTGRDEQYF,TGTGCCAGCAGCCGATCTTCCCGGACAGGGAGGGACGAGCAGTACTTC
TRBJ2-2,TRBV2,NA,CASSEGQSNTGELFF,TGTGCCAGCAGTGAAGGCCAGTCGAACACCGGGGAGCTGTTTTTT
TRBJ1-1,TRBV27,NA,CASSLGQGNTEAFF,TGTGCCAGCAGTTTAGGCCAGGGGAACACTGAAGCTTTCTTT
TRBJ2-7,TRBV5-5,NA,CASSLAIGSAYEQYF,TGTGCCAGCAGCTTGGCCATCGGTAGCGCCTACGAGCAGTACTTC
TRBJ1-1,TRBV10-1,NA,CASKENLNTEAFF,TGCGCCAGCAAAGAGAATTTGAACACTGAAGCTTTCTTT
TRBJ2-7,TRBV29-1,TRBD1,CSARTGSAYEQYF,TGCAGCGCCCGGACAGGGAGCGCCTACGAGCAGTACTTC
TRBJ2-7,TRBV15,TRBD2,CATSRELAGGWYEQYF,TGTGCCACCAGCAGAGAACTAGCGGGAGGCTGGTACGAGCAGTACTTC
TRBJ1-1,TRBV5-1,TRBD1,CASSGTGGVGTEAFF,TGCGCCAGCAGCGGAACAGGGGGCGTAGGCACTGAAGCTTTCTTT
TRBJ1-6,TRBV9,NA,CASSPRGSLNSPLHF,TGTGCCAGCAGCCCCCGGGGGTCTCTTAATTCACCCCTCCACTTT
TRBJ2-7,TRBV6-6,TRBD2,CASSTGGSEQYF,TGTGCCAGCAGCACGGGAGGGTCCGAGCAGTACTTC
TRBJ2-7,TRBV5-6,NA,CASSLAGTPWGQYF,TGTGCCAGCAGCTTGGCCGGGACACCTTGGGGGCAGTACTTC
TRBJ2-5,TRBV29-1,TRBD2,CSGNLAGGGETQYF,TGCAGCGGAAATCTAGCGGGAGGTGGTGAGACCCAGTACTTC
TRBJ1-5,TRBV10-3,TRBD1,CAIRETGENQPQHF,TGTGCCATCAGGGAAACAGGGGAGAATCAGCCCCAGCATTTT
TRBJ2-1,TRBV7-9,TRBD2,CASSPVVSGGGDEQFF,TGTGCCAGCAGCCCGGTGGTTTCCGGGGGGGGCGATGAGCAGTTCTTC
TRBJ1-1,TRBV29-1,NA,CSVDPGQLDQGAFF,TGCAGCGTTGACCCGGGTCAGTTAGACCAGGGGGCTTTCTTT
TRBJ2-7,TRBV30,NA,CACSRTIYEQYF,TGTGCCTGCTCACGGACTATTTACGAGCAGTACTTC
TRBJ2-7,TRBV5-1,NA,CASTSPGQGSEQYF,TGCGCCAGCACCTCCCCTGGGCAGGGCTCCGAGCAGTACTTC
TRBJ2-3,TRBV5-1,TRBD1,CASDRDRRTDTQYF,TGCGCCAGTGATCGGGACAGACGGACAGATACGCAGTATTTT
TRBJ1-2,TRBV29-1,TRBD1,CSVSTGVDGYTF,TGCAGCGTTTCGACAGGGGTAGATGGCTACACCTTC
TRBJ1-1,TRBV9,NA,CASSVAGLNTEAFF,TGTGCCAGCAGCGTAGCCGGGTTGAACACTGAAGCTTTCTTT
TRBJ1-1,TRBV5-1,NA,CASSLIAGQYMNTEAFF,TGCGCCAGCAGCTTGATTGCAGGACAGTACATGAACACTGAAGCTTTCTTT
TRBJ1-2,TRBV5-5,TRBD1,CASSLAGTDNYGYTF,TGTGCCAGCAGCTTGGCTGGGACAGACAACTATGGCTACACCTTC
TRBJ2-1,TRBV7-9,TRBD1,CASTLGTGYNEQFF,TGTGCCAGCACCCTAGGGACAGGGTACAATGAGCAGTTCTTC
TRBJ2-7,TRBV6-5,NA,CASRPSGRVYEQYF,TGTGCCAGCAGACCGTCCGGCAGGGTCTACGAGCAGTACTTC
TRBJ2-5,TRBV6-1,NA,CASSEDIGGRETQYF,TGTGCCAGCAGTGAAGATATAGGGGGTAGAGAGACCCAGTACTTC
TRBJ1-1,TRBV20-1,NA,CSATVNTEAFF,TGCAGTGCTACTGTGAACACTGAAGCTTTCTTT